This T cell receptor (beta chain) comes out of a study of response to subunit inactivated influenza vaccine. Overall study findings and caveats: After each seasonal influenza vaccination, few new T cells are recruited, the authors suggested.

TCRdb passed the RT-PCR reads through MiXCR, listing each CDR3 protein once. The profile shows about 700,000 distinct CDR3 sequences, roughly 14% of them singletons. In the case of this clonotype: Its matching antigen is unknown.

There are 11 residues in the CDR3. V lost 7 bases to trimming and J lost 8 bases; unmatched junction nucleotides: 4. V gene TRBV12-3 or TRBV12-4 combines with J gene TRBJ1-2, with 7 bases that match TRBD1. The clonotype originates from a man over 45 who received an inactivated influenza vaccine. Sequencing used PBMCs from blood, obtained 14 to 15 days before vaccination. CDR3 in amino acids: CASKTGLGYTF. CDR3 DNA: TGTGCCAGCAAGACAGGGTTAGGCTACACCTTC.